The entry below gives a single T cell receptor (beta chain) sequence along with its context. This entry is derived from a study of blood T cell repertoires in COVID-19. V dropped 2 bases and J dropped 4 bases, with 12 bases sitting between them. Germline CDR1 MNHEY, CDR2 SMNVEV (reference sequence). The CDR3 extends over 15 amino acids. Assay: immunoSEQ multiplex PCR; the TCRdb copy retains only in-frame clones and omits some. This sample has about 33,000 clones, with around 85% found just once. The TCR originated in a human donor in a cohort sampled during active COVID-19. Sequenced sample: peripheral blood. The chain couples TRBV27 to TRBJ1-5, with a tentative D call TRBD1 (5 bases). CDR3 protein: CASSLGWGGNQPQHF. CDR3 DNA: TGTGCCAGCAGTTTAGGGTGGGGGGGGAATCAGCCCCAGCATTTT.